This T cell receptor beta chain was documented in a study of blood T cell repertoires in COVID-19. Study summary: Collection of acute and convalescent COVID-19 samples took place in the United States, Italy and Spain. PBMCs, B-cell-depleted T cells, or T cells provided the cDNA or gDNA that made up the material.

J gave up 6 bases and V 3 bases, and 6 bases lay outside the gene matches. This CDR3 spans 15 amino acids. CDR1 and CDR2 (germline): MNHEY, SMNVEV (reference sequence). Under the authors' procedure: It was from reference gene primer amplification that nucleated cell counts were estimated. The method was immunoSEQ multiplex PCR; TCRdb's version includes in-frame clones alone and lacks a portion of them. That table supplies the V and J calls and clone size; D and trimming were determined from the DNA. The table shows about 360,000 clones, with about 80% occurring only once. The clonotype originates from a human donor with acute or convalescent COVID-19. The donor label of this sample is uncertain. The rearrangement joins TRBV27 to TRBJ2-2; 8 bases align to TRBD1. Sequencing used peripheral blood. CDR3 DNA: TGTGCCAGCAGTTTTGGACAGGGACGGGCCGGGGAGCTGTTTTTT. It yields the protein CASSFGQGRAGELFF.